This entry lists 3 T cell receptor beta chains sequenced from one sample in a study of T cell responses to AZD1222 COVID-19 vaccine. Sequenced by immunoSEQ multiplex PCR; TCRdb stores in-frame clones only, minus some. The sample holds about 140,000 clones; approximately 92% are singletons and the top ten take roughly 1.7%. Source: peripheral blood, taken on day 0 of AZD1222 vaccination. These receptors all come from an adult in good health.

As regards this clone: In the same sample, other DNA sequences code for this CDR3. The chain links TRBV9 to TRBJ1-1, with 9 bases lining up with TRBD1. Germline V gives CDR1 SGDLS, CDR2 YYNGEE. The CDR3 runs 15 residues. The J segment lost 0 bases and the V segment lost 4 bases, leaving 4 bases of the junction unmatched. CDR3 protein: CASSPRTGVNTEAFF. The DNA for the CDR3 is TGTGCCAGCAGCCCACGGACAGGGGTGAACACTGAAGCTTTCTTT.

The V gene is TRBV28, the J gene TRBJ1-6, with a weak D call TRBD1 (6 bases). V gave up 1 base and J gave up 7 bases, with 14 bases separating them. Looked up from germline, CDR1 is MDHEN and CDR2 is SYDVKM. CDR3 size: 16 residues. The CDR3 region has the DNA TGTGCCAGCAGTTTATTCCCGGGGGGGACAAATTCACCCCTCCACTTT. As protein: CASSLFPGGTNSPLHF.

The chain combines TRBV6-5 with TRBJ2-4; 8 bases agree with TRBD2. Germline values: CDR1 MNHEY, CDR2 SVGAGI. The CDR3 is 13 residues long. V lost 10 bases and J lost 8; bases outside the gene matches: 10. The CDR3 DNA sequence: TGTGCCACCTCGGCGAGCGGGAGATACATTCAGTACTTC. This encodes CATSASGRYIQYF.